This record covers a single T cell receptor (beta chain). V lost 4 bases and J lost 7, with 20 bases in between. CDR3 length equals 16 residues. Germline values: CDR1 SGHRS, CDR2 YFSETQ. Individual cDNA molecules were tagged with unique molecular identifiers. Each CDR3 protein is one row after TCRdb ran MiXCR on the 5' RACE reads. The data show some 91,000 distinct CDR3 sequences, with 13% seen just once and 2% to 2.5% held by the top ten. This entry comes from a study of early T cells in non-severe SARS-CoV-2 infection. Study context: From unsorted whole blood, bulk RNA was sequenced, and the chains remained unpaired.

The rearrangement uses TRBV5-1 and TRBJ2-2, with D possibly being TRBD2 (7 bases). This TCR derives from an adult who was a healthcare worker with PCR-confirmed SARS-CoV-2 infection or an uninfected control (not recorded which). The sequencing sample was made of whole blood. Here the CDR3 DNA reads TGCGCCAGCAGCCCCCGGGTAGGGGGGGCAGTCGGGGAGCTGTTTTTT. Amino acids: CASSPRVGGAVGELFF. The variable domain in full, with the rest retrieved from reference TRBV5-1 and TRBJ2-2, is KAGVTQTPRYLIKTRGQQVTLSCSPISGHRSVSWYQQTPGQGLQFLFEYFSETQRNKGNFPGRFSGRQFSNSRSEMNVSTLELGDSALYLCASSPRVGGAVGELFFGEGSRLTVL.